The 16 T cell receptor beta chains reported below all come from one sample, sequenced in a study. TCRdb used MiXCR to reprocess the 5' RACE reads, holding one entry per CDR3 protein. The table shows about 40,000 distinct CDR3 sequences, with under 20% occurring only once. The sequencing sample was made of naive CD4+ T cells sorted from a lymph node. The subset denotes: naive CD4+ T cells, CD4+CD45RA+CD25-. The source is a female donor with breast cancer.

This clonotype has ten or more counts. This rearrangement joins TRBV20-1 to TRBJ1-5; D gene uncertain. The CDR3 is 15 amino acids. Trimming cost V 4 bases and J 1 base, with 14 bases left between them. Germline V gives CDR1 DFQATT, CDR2 SNEGSKA (reference sequence). Here the CDR3 DNA reads TGCAGTGCTATCGACAATCCGGGGAGCAATCAGCCCCAGCATTTT. It codes for CSAIDNPGSNQPQHF.

This chain links TRBV5-1 with TRBJ1-1, with 9 nucleotides matching TRBD1. V dropped 4 bases and J dropped 1; count of bases not matched to a gene: 5. Germline values: CDR1 SGHRS, CDR2 YFSETQ. The CDR3 extends over 15 amino acids. In DNA, the CDR3 is TGCGCCAGCAGCAATGACAGGGGGACGAACACTGAAGCTTTCTTT. Protein sequence: CASSNDRGTNTEAFF.

V gene TRBV20-1 combines with J gene TRBJ2-3, with 8 bases fitting TRBD1. V gave up 5 bases and J gave up 5 bases; unmatched junction bases: 9. Germline V gene lookup returns CDR1 DFQATT and CDR2 SNEGSKA (reference sequence). The CDR3 loop spans 14 amino acids. Here the CDR3 reads CSAPRDRIIDTQYF. CDR3 DNA: TGCAGTGCTCCCCGGGACAGGATCATAGATACGCAGTATTTT.

In this sample, this clonotype turned up once. V is TRBV7-2 and J is TRBJ2-5; D is tentatively TRBD1 or TRBD2 (5 bases each). Germline V gene lookup returns CDR1 SGHTA and CDR2 FQGNSA. V dropped 0 bases and J dropped 4 bases, with 9 bases sitting between them. This CDR3 is 14 amino acids long. The DNA for the CDR3 is TGTGCCAGCAGCTTAGCGGGACCGGGAGAGACCCAGTACTTC. Translation: CASSLAGPGETQYF.

There are a few counts of this clonotype. The CDR3 DNA reads TGTGCCAGCAGCCAAGACCAGGGAAAGGACTATGGCTACACCTTC. Translated, it gives CASSQDQGKDYGYTF. This chain joins TRBV3-1 and TRBJ1-2, with D possibly TRBD1 on 5 matching bases. CDR1 and CDR2 from the germline V gene are LGHDT and YNNKEL (reference sequence). The CDR3 length is 15 residues. V gave up 0 bases and J gave up 3 bases, with 11 bases separating them.

This clonotype is medium-sized within its sample. This chain joins TRBV9 and TRBJ2-1; 11 positions match TRBD1. V gave up 2 bases and J gave up 6 bases; unmatched junction bases: 7. Germline CDR1 is SGDLS and CDR2 is YYNGEE. CDR3 size: 16 residues. CDR3 coding DNA: TGTGCCAGCAGCGTCACAGGACAGGGGGCCTTCAATGAGCAGTTCTTC. It encodes CASSVTGQGAFNEQFF.

This clonotype was found once. The chain couples TRBV20-1 to TRBJ2-5; D remains unclear. The V gene lost 6 bases and the J gene lost 2 bases, with 13 bases spanning the gap. This CDR3 is 13 amino acids long. The germline CDR1 and CDR2 sequences are DFQATT and SNEGSKA (reference sequence). The chain's CDR3 is CSAPDPNQETQYF. CDR3 sequence (DNA): TGCAGTGCCCCGGACCCTAATCAAGAGACCCAGTACTTC.

V and J are TRBV11-3 and TRBJ1-2; a weak D match, TRBD1 (5 bases). The CDR3 has 16 residues. The ends were cut back, 0 bases at V and 2 bases at J, with 13 bases in the middle. The germline gives CDR1 SGHNT, CDR2 YENEEA. The CDR3 coding sequence is TGTGCCAGCAGCTTAGAGGGGCGTGGCGGCAACTATGGCTACACCTTC. Translated: CASSLEGRGGNYGYTF.

This clonotype has at least ten counts. In DNA, the CDR3 is TGCAGCGCCGATCCGGGAACGGGACAGGGGACCACTGAAGCTTTCTTT. This codes for CSADPGTGQGTTEAFF. The chain couples TRBV29-1 to TRBJ1-1, with 10 bases that match TRBD1. J lost 4 bases, V lost 7 bases, and 15 bases had no gene match. The CDR3 runs 16 residues. Per germline, CDR1 SQVTM and CDR2 ANQGSEA.

This clonotype has just a few counts. The chain employs TRBV28 and TRBJ2-7, with 8 bases matching TRBD2. CDR1 is MDHEN, CDR2 SYDVKM, per germline. The CDR3 is 17 amino acids. V gave up 3 bases and J gave up 1 base; unmatched junction bases: 11. This chain's CDR3 is CASSFSAGAVGSYEQYF. The CDR3 nucleotides read TGTGCCAGCAGTTTTTCAGCGGGAGCCGTTGGTTCCTACGAGCAGTACTTC.

This clonotype was recorded at least ten times. The V gene is TRBV5-1, the J gene TRBJ1-1; no clear D gene. The CDR3 sequence is 14 residues long. Germline CDR1 and CDR2: SGHRS and YFSETQ. Trimming shortened V by 0 bases and J by 3 bases, and 9 bases separated the two germline ends. The CDR3 nucleotides read TGCGCCAGCAGCTTGGACGGTCCTCACACTGAAGCTTTCTTT. Translating gives CASSLDGPHTEAFF.

This clonotype was counted many times. The chain joins TRBV10-3 to TRBJ1-3; D might be TRBD1 (5 bases). The CDR3 covers 15 residues. CDR1 and CDR2 from the germline V gene are ENHRY and SYGVKD. V lost 6 bases and J lost 0, with 12 bases in between. The CDR3, as DNA: TGTGCCATCAGGAGGGACGGCAACTCTGGAAACACCATATATTTT. It specifies CAIRRDGNSGNTIYF.

There are a few counts of this clonotype. V and J are TRBV10-3 and TRBJ2-1, with a weak D call TRBD2 (6 bases). V lost 6 bases and J lost 8, with 23 bases in between. The CDR3 loop spans 16 amino acids. Germline V gives CDR1 ENHRY, CDR2 SYGVKD. CDR3: CAIRGRARSGGDEQFF. In DNA, the CDR3 is TGTGCCATCAGAGGCCGGGCCAGGTCAGGAGGGGATGAGCAGTTCTTC.

The chain is built from TRBV5-1 and TRBJ2-5; TRBD1 is a possible D gene (6 bases). Trimming left V 3 bases short and J 1 base short, with 13 bases between. Germline V gives CDR1 SGHRS, CDR2 YFSETQ. The CDR3 is 15 amino acids. The CDR3 nucleotides are TGCGCCAGCAGCTACTGGGGGCAGGGCCAAGAGACCCAGTACTTC. Residues: CASSYWGQGQETQYF.

The chain links TRBV20-1 to TRBJ2-3; the match to TRBD2 covers 8 bases. V gave up 8 bases and J gave up 5 bases; unmatched junction bases: 9. The CDR3 sequence is 13 residues long. CDR1 is DFQATT, CDR2 SNEGSKA, per germline (reference sequence). The CDR3 bases are TGCAGTCGGGGGGGCGGGGCGCGAGATACGCAGTATTTT. This gives the protein CSRGGGARDTQYF.

This clonotype came up a few times. The J gene is TRBJ1-3, the V gene TRBV4-1; D possibly corresponds to TRBD1 (6 bases). Trimming removed 6 bases from V and 3 bases from J, with 15 bases in between. This CDR3 has 15 residues. Looked up from germline, CDR1 is MGHRA and CDR2 is YSYEKL. CDR3 in amino acids: CASSPPGAIGNTIYF. CDR3 nucleotide sequence: TGCGCCAGCAGTCCACCGGGGGCGATTGGAAACACCATATATTTT.